This is a list of T cell receptor beta chains from one sample in a study of regulatory T cells in long-lasting Graves disease. TCRdb re-called the multiplex PCR reads through MiXCR, storing one row per CDR3 protein. The sample has about 470,000 distinct CDR3 sequences, 20% to 25% seen once. The input for sequencing was peripheral blood mononuclear cells (PBMCs), taken when the disease was refractory, from a patient treated with antithyroid drugs. The receptor set was obtained from a female donor with Graves disease. Both conserved end residues are trimmed from each CDR3.

CDR3 protein	V gene	J gene
ASSPERDRVNIQY	TRBV3-1	TRBJ2-4
ASSRIARAANEKLF	TRBV5-1	TRBJ1-4
ASSVGRGNEQY	TRBV7-8	TRBJ2-7
ATSETGGSYEQY	TRBV24-1	TRBJ2-7
ATSGAPGGQPQH	TRBV24-1	TRBJ1-5
ASSVSGAKETQY	TRBV7-6	TRBJ2-5
ASSPQQGVGAAPLH	TRBV9	TRBJ1-6
ASSLRRAGNTGELF	TRBV7-2	TRBJ2-2
ASSLVGRQGGSTDTQY	TRBV5-1	TRBJ2-3
ASSYYTRDEQY	TRBV6-2/TRBV6-3	TRBJ2-7
ASSSGATYYGYT	TRBV7-2	TRBJ1-2